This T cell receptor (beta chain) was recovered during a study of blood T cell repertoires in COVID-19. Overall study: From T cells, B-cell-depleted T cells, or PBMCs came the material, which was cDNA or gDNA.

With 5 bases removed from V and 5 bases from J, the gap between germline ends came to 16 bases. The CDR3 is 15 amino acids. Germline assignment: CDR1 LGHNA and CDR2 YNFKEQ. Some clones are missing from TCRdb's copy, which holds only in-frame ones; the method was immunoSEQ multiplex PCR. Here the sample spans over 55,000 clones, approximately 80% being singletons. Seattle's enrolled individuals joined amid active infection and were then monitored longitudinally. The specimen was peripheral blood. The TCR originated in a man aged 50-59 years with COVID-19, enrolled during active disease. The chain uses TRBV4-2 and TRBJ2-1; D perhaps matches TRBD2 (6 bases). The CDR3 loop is CASSSGWRDNNEQFF. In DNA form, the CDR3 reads TGTGCCAGCAGCTCAGGGTGGCGGGATAACAATGAGCAGTTCTTC.